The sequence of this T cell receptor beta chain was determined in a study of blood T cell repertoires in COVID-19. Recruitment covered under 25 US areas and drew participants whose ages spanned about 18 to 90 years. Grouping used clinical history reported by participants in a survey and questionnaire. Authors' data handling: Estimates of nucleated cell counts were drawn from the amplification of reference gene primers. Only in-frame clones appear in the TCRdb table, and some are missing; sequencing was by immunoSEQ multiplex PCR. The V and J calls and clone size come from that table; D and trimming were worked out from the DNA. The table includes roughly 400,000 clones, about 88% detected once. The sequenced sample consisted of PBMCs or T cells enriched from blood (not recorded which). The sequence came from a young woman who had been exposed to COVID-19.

This CDR3 reads CATRVWQGTEAFF. The CDR3 DNA follows: TGTGCCACCCGGGTGTGGCAGGGGACTGAAGCTTTCTTT. The V call is TRBV12-3 or TRBV12-4, the J call TRBJ1-1, with D possibly being TRBD1 (6 bases). Trimming took off 10 bases at V and 5 bases at J, with 17 bases between the two ends. The CDR3 loop spans 13 amino acids.